This paragraph reports one T cell receptor (beta chain). The sample belongs to a study of blood T cell repertoires in COVID-19. Method: immunoSEQ multiplex PCR; TCRdb's copy keeps in-frame clones and lacks some. Counted here are 200,000 to 250,000 clones, roughly 80% occurring once; the ten biggest clones make up approximately 2.5%. J lost 0 bases, V lost 0 bases, and 7 bases had no gene match. In germline, CDR1 is MGHRA, CDR2 YSYEKL. The CDR3 is made up of 19 amino acids. The receptor comes from a woman in her sixties or seventies with active or convalescent COVID-19. The sequenced sample was peripheral blood. The rearrangement joins TRBV4-1 to TRBJ1-4, with 10 bases aligning to TRBD1. The DNA for the CDR3 is TGCGCCAGCAGCCAAGATCGCGGGACAGGGGAGTCAACTAATGAAAAACTGTTTTTT. Translated: CASSQDRGTGESTNEKLFF.